This T cell receptor (beta chain) originates from a study of blood T cell repertoires in COVID-19. In the study overall: There were acute and convalescent COVID-19 samples, and they came from the United States, Italy and Spain. From T cells, B-cell-depleted T cells, or PBMCs came the material, which was cDNA or gDNA.

Participants' reported clinical history set cohort assignment. Methods used by the authors: Cell counts per sample came from amplifying reference gene primers. Assay used: immunoSEQ multiplex PCR; TCRdb lists only in-frame clones, some missing. D and trimming come from the DNA, and the V and J calls and clone size come from that table. The sample lists about 140,000 clones; around 80% were seen once. The TCR originated in a woman aged 18 to 35 who had been exposed to COVID-19. The sample comprised PBMCs or T cells enriched from blood (not recorded which).

CDR3 protein: CAWSVPGGLPPEAFF. The CDR3 region has the DNA TGTGCCTGGAGTGTACCCGGGGGGCTACCCCCTGAAGCTTTCTTT. The chain uses TRBV30 and TRBJ1-1, with D possibly TRBD1 on 6 matching bases. The CDR3 extends over 15 amino acids. The germline gives CDR1 GTSNPN, CDR2 SVGIG (reference sequence). Trimming removed 0 bases from V and 6 bases from J, with 17 bases in between.